This record concerns one T cell receptor (beta chain) sequence. The data belong to a study of blood T cell repertoires in COVID-19. The overall study: Donors in the United States, Italy and Spain gave samples during acute or convalescent COVID-19. PBMCs, B-cell-depleted T cells, or T cells were the source of the cDNA or gDNA that made up the material.

Per the authors' pipeline: Amplified reference gene primers provided the basis for estimating nucleated cell counts. Clones were read by immunoSEQ multiplex PCR, and TCRdb kept only the in-frame ones, dropping some. V, J and clone size are those of that table, while D and trimming were read from the DNA. The sample includes 210,000 or so clones, 84% of them seen just once. In germline, CDR1 is SGHRS, CDR2 YFSETQ. V was pared by 5 bases and J by 3 bases, with 5 bases of the junction left unmatched. CDR3 length: 14 residues. This TCR derives from a woman aged 70-85 years with active or convalescent COVID-19. The sample taken for sequencing was peripheral blood. This chain links TRBV5-1 with TRBJ2-1, with 7 bases identical to TRBD2. Written as DNA, the CDR3 is TGCGCCAGCAGACCCGGACTAGACTACAATGAGCAGTTCTTC. This encodes CASRPGLDYNEQFF.